This paragraph reports one T cell receptor (beta chain). Sequenced by immunoSEQ multiplex PCR; TCRdb stores in-frame clones only, minus some. The sample shows about 240,000 clones, about 90% of them seen only once. This entry comes from a study of blood T cell repertoires in COVID-19. For the study at large: Acute and convalescent COVID-19 specimens originated in the United States, Italy and Spain.

V shed 0 bases, J shed 5 bases, and the junction held 1 base outside the gene matches. The germline V gene encodes CDR1 MNHEY and CDR2 SVGAGI. The CDR3 loop spans 15 amino acids. This chain uses TRBV6-5 with TRBJ1-6; the match to TRBD1 covers 7 bases. Sample: PBMCs or T cells enriched from blood (not recorded which). The sequence derives from a woman between 35 and 50 years old with acute COVID-19. DNA of the CDR3: TGTGCCAGCAGTTACTCAGGGACAGATAATTCACCCCTCCACTTT. This codes for CASSYSGTDNSPLHF.